Below are 7 T cell receptor beta chains sequenced from a single sample in a study of T cells in Graves' hyperthyroidism and ophthalmopathy (dated by TCRdb to between 2018 and 2020). The library was produced with multiplex PCR. Sequenced on an Illumina HiSeq 2000. TCR beta CDR3 regions were amplified from RNA transcripts. The TCR CDR3 was subjected to a first round of RT-PCR using the HTBI primer set and the Qiagen OneStep RT-PCR kit. TCRdb reworked the public reads: Q25 trimming with fastp, MiXCR clone assembly, productive beta chains retained. Identical CDR3 proteins give one entry, which carries the most common genes and DNA. For this sample there are 500,000 to 600,000 distinct CDR3 sequences; over 15% appear just once. Of the sample, 15% to 20% is held by the ten largest clones. Sequencing used blood. The receptors come from a woman aged 18-29 years with Graves' hyperthyroidism.

The table lists this clonotype with many counts. This rearrangement joins TRBV12-3 or TRBV12-4 to TRBJ2-1, with 9 positions matching TRBD2. The length of the CDR3 is 14 residues. The junction had 3 bases not matched to a gene; V was cut back by 1 base and J by 8 bases. DNA of the CDR3: TGTGCCAGCAGTTTAGGCGGGACTAGCCATGAGCAGTTCTTC. It is translated as CASSLGGTSHEQFF.

Remarks on this clonotype: A much larger clone differs from this one at a single base, so this may be a read error. The rearrangement uses TRBV7-9 and TRBJ1-2, with no clear D. This CDR3 has 13 amino acids. Germline V gene lookup returns CDR1 SEHNR and CDR2 FQNEAQ (reference sequence). In nucleotides, the CDR3 is TGTGCCAGCAGTTCCGGGAACCTCTATGGCCACACCTTC. Residues: CASSSGNLYGHTF.

In this sample, this clonotype turned up a few times. V gene TRBV19 combines with J gene TRBJ2-7; tentative D call: TRBD1 (5 bases). Germline CDR1 LNHDA, CDR2 SQIVND (reference sequence). There are 14 residues in the CDR3. Trimming removed 3 bases at V and 3 bases at J, with 12 bases between. CDR3 coding DNA: TGTGCCAGTAGTATGGGGCACAAGATCTACGAGCAGTACTTC. Protein: CASSMGHKIYEQYF.

This clonotype has at least ten counts. The V gene is TRBV7-2, the J gene TRBJ2-3, with TRBD1 matching 8 bases. CDR3 length: 15 residues. The trim removed 4 bases at V and 3 bases at J, leaving 6 bases unmatched. The germline CDR1 and CDR2 sequences are SGHTA and FQGNSA. Here the CDR3 DNA reads TGTGCCAGCAGCTCAGACAGGGGATGGACAGATACGCAGTATTTT. Encoded protein: CASSSDRGWTDTQYF.

This clonotype was detected ten times or more. The V call is TRBV27, the J call TRBJ2-5, with D uncertain. Looked up from germline, CDR1 is MNHEY and CDR2 is SMNVEV (reference sequence). The ends were cut back, 6 bases at V and 5 bases at J, with 13 bases in the middle. The CDR3 spans 13 residues. The CDR3: CASSPGPWETQYF. CDR3 bases: TGTGCCAGCAGCCCCGGGCCCTGGGAGACCCAGTACTTC.

This clonotype was observed at least ten times. The chain links TRBV7-2 to TRBJ2-7; D is ambiguous. Per germline, CDR1 SGHTA and CDR2 FQGNSA. The CDR3 extends over 15 amino acids. Trimming pared 5 bases from V and 3 bases from J, leaving 17 bases between. CDR3 region: CASSLNRLQIYEQYF. In DNA, the CDR3 is TGTGCCAGCAGCCTCAACCGGCTACAGATCTACGAGCAGTACTTC. The variable domain in full, with the rest retrieved from reference TRBV7-2 and TRBJ2-7, is GAGVSQSPSNKVTEKGKDVELRCDPISGHTALYWYRQSLGQGLEFLIYFQGNSAPDKSGLPSDRFSAERTGGSVSTLTIQRTQQEDSAVYLCASSLNRLQIYEQYFGPGTRLTVT.

As regards this clonotype: A much larger clone differs by one base, so this may be a read error. The genes are TRBV20-1 and TRBJ2-5, with 9 bases fitting TRBD2. The J segment lost 0 bases and the V segment lost 6 bases, leaving 14 bases of the junction unmatched. The CDR3 runs to 17 residues. Germline CDR1 is DFQATT and CDR2 is SNEGSKA (reference sequence). CDR3 in amino acids: CSAAGTGTSTNQETQYF. For the CDR3, the DNA is TGCAGTGCGGCGGGGACCGGGACTAGCACTAACCAAGAGACCCAGTACTTC.